The 32 T cell receptor beta chains below all came from one sample that was sequenced in a study of shared T cell receptors in the human thymus. The protocol was immunoSEQ multiplex PCR, while the TCRdb copy is restricted to in-frame clones and leaves out a portion. The table lists about 610,000 clones, 88% of them singletons. These data are also associated with another study on human thymus T cells.

Sequencing was performed on thymocytes. The receptor source for this set is a boy under two years old with a congenital heart defect.

This clone has more than one count but fewer than ten. The V call is TRBV14, the J call TRBJ2-7; 8 nucleotides line up with TRBD1. This CDR3 comprises 16 residues. V trimming: 1 base; J trimming: 2 bases; junction bases outside the gene matches: 7. Germline V gives CDR1 SGHDN, CDR2 FVKESK. The CDR3 spells CASSQGQTGETYEQYF. CDR3 nucleotide sequence: TGTGCCAGCAGCCAAGGCCAGACAGGGGAAACCTACGAGCAGTACTTC.

The rearrangement links TRBV6-5 to TRBJ2-5, with D perhaps matching TRBD1 (6 bases). Germline-derived CDR1 and CDR2 are MNHEY and SVGAGI. There are 14 residues in the CDR3. Trimming left V 6 bases short and J 0 bases short, with 11 bases between. CDR3 loop: CASRPTGNQETQYF. The DNA for the CDR3 is TGTGCCAGCAGACCTACAGGGAACCAAGAGACCCAGTACTTC.

The chain joins TRBV5-6 to TRBJ2-5; no clear D gene. The CDR3 length is 14 residues. The germline V gene has CDR1 SGHDT and CDR2 YYEEEE. The ends were cut back, 0 bases at V and 11 bases at J, with 17 bases in the middle. The CDR3 DNA is TGTGCCAGCAGCTTGGCCGAGTACCCCTGTGAGCAGTACTTC. It specifies CASSLAEYPCEQYF.

The chain combines TRBV5-1 with TRBJ2-3, with 11 bases lining up with TRBD2. The CDR3 spans 16 residues. V lost 4 bases and J lost 2; bases outside the gene matches: 6. Germline V gene lookup returns CDR1 SGHRS and CDR2 YFSETQ. The CDR3 DNA is TGCGCCAGCAGCCAGGGACTAGCGGCTCTCACAGATACGCAGTATTTT. It is translated as CASSQGLAALTDTQYF. Looking up the rest from reference TRBV5-1 and TRBJ2-3 gives the full variable domain: KAGVTQTPRYLIKTRGQQVTLSCSPISGHRSVSWYQQTPGQGLQFLFEYFSETQRNKGNFPGRFSGRQFSNSRSEMNVSTLELGDSALYLCASSQGLAALTDTQYFGPGTRLTVL.

This chain links TRBV4-1 with TRBJ1-5; 11 bases map to TRBD1. CDR1 is MGHRA, CDR2 YSYEKL, per germline. This CDR3 comprises 15 residues. V shed 5 bases and J 5 bases; nucleotides not matched to a gene: 5. In nucleotides, the CDR3 is TGCGCCAGCAGCTCTGAGGACAGGGGGCATCAGCCCCAGCATTTT. It encodes CASSSEDRGHQPQHF.

This clone showed up just a few times. The chain carries TRBV27 and TRBJ2-5, with TRBD2 identical over 8 bases. The CDR3 loop spans 14 amino acids. J gave up 5 bases and V 2 bases, and 4 bases lay outside the gene matches. CDR1 and CDR2 (germline): MNHEY, SMNVEV (reference sequence). The CDR3 loop reads CASSLAGGGETQYF. In DNA form, the CDR3 reads TGTGCCAGCAGTTTAGCGGGAGGTGGGGAGACCCAGTACTTC.

The chain recombines TRBV5-1 with TRBJ2-5; TRBD2 might be the D (6 bases). V was clipped by 4 bases and J by 2 bases, with 27 bases between them. Germline V gives CDR1 SGHRS, CDR2 YFSETQ. The CDR3 is 19 residues long. CDR3 residues: CASSPGSGLHGRGQETQYF. CDR3 DNA sequence: TGCGCCAGCAGCCCCGGTTCGGGACTCCATGGAAGAGGGCAAGAGACCCAGTACTTC.

The rearrangement joins TRBV7-2 to TRBJ2-6, with D tentatively TRBD1 (6 bases). Germline V gene data show CDR1 as SGHTA and CDR2 as FQGNSA. The CDR3 is 18 residues long. Trimming took off 1 base at V and 0 bases at J, with 13 bases between the two ends. The DNA of the CDR3 is TGTGCCAGCAGCTTAGAGGACAGTGGCAGCTCTGGGGCCAACGTCCTGACTTTC. Amino acids: CASSLEDSGSSGANVLTF. The full variable domain, its missing parts supplied by reference TRBV7-2 and TRBJ2-6, is GAGVSQSPSNKVTEKGKDVELRCDPISGHTALYWYRQSLGQGLEFLIYFQGNSAPDKSGLPSDRFSAERTGGSVSTLTIQRTQQEDSAVYLCASSLEDSGSSGANVLTFGAGSRLTVL.

This clone has a single count. The rearrangement joins TRBV5-1 to TRBJ2-7; 15 nucleotides line up with TRBD2. This CDR3 comprises 17 residues. CDR1 SGHRS and CDR2 YFSETQ come from the germline V gene. The V gene end was trimmed by 3 bases and the J gene end by 7 bases; junction bases not matched to a gene: 11. The CDR3 protein is CASSSGTSGRPREEQYF. The CDR3 DNA reads as TGCGCCAGCAGCTCCGGGACTAGCGGGAGGCCAAGGGAAGAGCAGTACTTC.

The chain couples TRBV7-8 to TRBJ2-7; 9 positions agree with TRBD2. Germline trimming cut 5 bases from V and 6 bases from J; bases unmatched to any gene: 8. The germline CDR1 and CDR2 sequences are SGHVS and FQNEAQ. CDR3 size: 14 residues. The CDR3: CASSPGTSLLEQYF. The CDR3 nucleotides are TGTGCCAGCAGCCCCGGGACTAGCCTGCTCGAGCAGTACTTC.

The chain uses TRBV14 and TRBJ1-2, with D maybe TRBD1 (6 bases). This CDR3 has 15 amino acids. V was shortened by 1 base and J by 5 bases, with 14 bases between the two germline ends. Germline CDR1 is SGHDN and CDR2 is FVKESK. The CDR3 spells CASSQVSTGYYGYTF. DNA for the CDR3: TGTGCCAGCAGCCAAGTGTCGACAGGCTATTATGGCTACACCTTC.

The V and J genes are TRBV6-5 and TRBJ2-6; tentative D call: TRBD2 (6 bases). The germline CDR1 and CDR2 sequences are MNHEY and SVGAGI. V lost 0 bases and J 4 bases, leaving 10 bases between the germline ends. The CDR3 runs 16 residues. The DNA for the CDR3 is TGTGCCAGCAGTTACTCATCGGGGGACGGGGCCAACGTCCTGACTTTC. Translation gives CASSYSSGDGANVLTF.

The rearrangement joins TRBV10-3 to TRBJ2-5; TRBD1 agrees at 7 bases. The V gene end was trimmed by 7 bases and the J gene end by 5 bases; junction bases not matched to a gene: 4. Per germline, CDR1 ENHRY and CDR2 SYGVKD. The CDR3 has 12 residues. The CDR3 spells CAIKGAGETQYF. CDR3 nucleotide sequence: TGTGCCATCAAGGGGGCCGGGGAGACCCAGTACTTC.

The chain employs TRBV25-1 and TRBJ2-7, with 11 bases fitting TRBD1. After removal of 6 bases from V and 7 bases from J, the junction contained 5 bases not matched to a gene. The germline gives CDR1 MGHDK, CDR2 SYGVNS. The CDR3 length is 13 residues. As DNA, the CDR3 is TGTGCCAGCAGGGGGGACAGGGGGGGTGAGCAGTACTTC. Protein product: CASRGDRGGEQYF.

V is TRBV5-4 and J is TRBJ2-2, with a possible D match to TRBD2 (6 bases). The V end was cut by 4 bases, the J end by 7 bases, with 20 bases between. CDR3 length: 16 amino acids. Germline assignment: CDR1 SGHNT and CDR2 YYREEE (reference sequence). CDR3 amino acids: CASSLVFPGRNGELFF. In DNA form, the CDR3 reads TGTGCCAGCAGCCTGGTTTTTCCCGGGAGAAACGGGGAGCTGTTTTTT.

The chain combines TRBV6-1 with TRBJ1-2, with D perhaps matching TRBD1 (5 bases). The V end lost 8 bases, the J end lost 3 bases, and 16 bases lay between the germline ends. The CDR3 length is 14 residues. Germline loops: CDR1 MNHNS, CDR2 SASEGT. CDR3 region: CASGPQGRYYGYTF. CDR3 DNA sequence: TGTGCCAGCGGGCCCCAGGGAAGGTACTATGGCTACACCTTC.

In its sample, this clone was seen once. The chain links TRBV10-3 to TRBJ2-3; 15 bases are a match to TRBD2. From germline, CDR1 is ENHRY and CDR2 SYGVKD. V shed 6 bases, J shed 4 bases, and the junction held 8 bases outside the gene matches. The length of the CDR3 is 17 residues. The CDR3: CAIRTGLAGGGPDTQYF. CDR3 bases: TGTGCCATCAGGACCGGACTAGCGGGAGGGGGGCCAGATACGCAGTATTTT.

The chain links TRBV5-6 to TRBJ1-6, with 7 bases identical to TRBD1. Germline loops: CDR1 SGHDT, CDR2 YYEEEE. J lost 6 bases, V lost 5 bases, and 5 bases had no gene match. The CDR3 totals 14 residues. The CDR3 reads CASRRQGSNSPLHF. The DNA for the CDR3 is TGTGCCAGCAGGAGACAGGGAAGTAATTCACCCCTCCACTTT.

This chain uses TRBV15 with TRBJ2-3; TRBD1 aligns across 7 bases. Looked up from germline, CDR1 is LNHNV and CDR2 is YYDKDF (reference sequence). This CDR3 has 17 residues. Trimming took 2 bases from V and 0 from J; bases not matched to a gene: 8. CDR3 protein: CATSRPPGQPSTDTQYF. Written as DNA, the CDR3 is TGTGCCACCAGCAGACCCCCGGGACAGCCTAGCACAGATACGCAGTATTTT.

This clone was counted a single time. The chain combines TRBV12-5 with TRBJ2-1, with a weak D call TRBD2 (5 bases). CDR1 is LGHNT, CDR2 FRNRAP, per germline. V lost 2 bases, J lost 3 bases, and 17 bases lay in between. The length of the CDR3 is 17 residues. CDR3 bases: TGTGCTAGTGGTTTGCTTCCTCCTAGCCGGAACTACAATGAGCAGTTCTTC. Protein sequence: CASGLLPPSRNYNEQFF.

This chain joins TRBV27 and TRBJ2-1, with a weak D call TRBD1 (6 bases). With 4 bases removed from V and 6 bases from J, the gap between germline ends came to 22 bases. The V gene's germline CDR1 is MNHEY and CDR2 SMNVEV (reference sequence). CDR3 size: 17 residues. The CDR3 loop reads CASSSLNYRGRLNEQFF. The CDR3 bases are TGTGCCAGCAGTTCCCTAAACTATAGGGGGAGACTCAATGAGCAGTTCTTC.

This chain uses TRBV2 with TRBJ2-7; 7 nucleotides agree with TRBD1. Trimming at V came to 1 base and at J to 6 bases, leaving 9 bases not matched to a gene. The CDR3 length is 15 residues. CDR1 is SNHLY and CDR2 is FYNNEI in the germline V gene. This CDR3 is CASSEGATGNGEQYF. CDR3 nucleotides: TGTGCCAGCAGTGAAGGAGCGACAGGGAATGGCGAGCAGTACTTC.

The chain joins TRBV6-1 to TRBJ2-5, with D perhaps matching TRBD2 (6 bases). CDR3 length: 15 residues. Germline V gene lookup returns CDR1 MNHNS and CDR2 SASEGT. V lost 2 bases and J 5 bases, leaving 15 bases between the germline ends. The CDR3 reads CASSESTGVWETQYF. As DNA, the CDR3 is TGTGCCAGCAGTGAATCAACGGGAGTATGGGAGACCCAGTACTTC.

The rearrangement links TRBV18 to TRBJ2-7; 10 bases agree with TRBD2. The V gene's germline CDR1 is KGHSH and CDR2 LQKENI. This CDR3 region has 16 residues. The ends lost 4 bases at V and 0 bases at J; junction bases unmatched: 6. The CDR3 DNA follows: TGTGCCAGCTCACAGGGGGCTAGCGGGAGCTCCTACGAGCAGTACTTC. The encoded protein is CASSQGASGSSYEQYF.

The CDR3: CASIHFWPGHTDTQYF. CDR3 sequence (DNA): TGTGCCAGCATCCACTTTTGGCCGGGACACACAGATACGCAGTATTTT. The chain recombines TRBV7-2 with TRBJ2-3, with D possibly matching TRBD1 (6 bases). Germline V CDR1 and CDR2: SGHTA, FQGNSA. The germline V and J ends were trimmed by 7 bases and 2 bases, with 19 bases remaining between them. This CDR3 is 16 amino acids long. Full variable domain (rest looked up from reference TRBV7-2 and TRBJ2-3): GAGVSQSPSNKVTEKGKDVELRCDPISGHTALYWYRQSLGQGLEFLIYFQGNSAPDKSGLPSDRFSAERTGGSVSTLTIQRTQQEDSAVYLCASIHFWPGHTDTQYFGPGTRLTVL.

V gene TRBV10-3 combines with J gene TRBJ2-7, with 8 nucleotides matching TRBD1. Germline V gene lookup returns CDR1 ENHRY and CDR2 SYGVKD. This CDR3 has 11 residues. The ends lost 9 bases at V and 6 bases at J; junction bases unmatched: 4. CDR3 DNA: TGTGCCATAGCAGGGGGCGGCGAGCAGTACTTC. This gives the protein CAIAGGGEQYF.

The DNA for the CDR3 is TGCAGCGTTGAAGGGACAGGGGACGACGAGCAGTACTTC. Amino acids: CSVEGTGDDEQYF. This chain joins TRBV29-1 and TRBJ2-7; 9 nucleotides align to TRBD1. CDR1 is SQVTM and CDR2 is ANQGSEA in the germline V gene. The CDR3 loop spans 13 amino acids. Trimming removed 1 base from V and 5 bases from J; junction bases left unmatched: 3.

The chain carries TRBV27 and TRBJ2-3, with TRBD2 matching over 9 bases. J gave up 6 bases and V 1 base, and 8 bases lay outside the gene matches. Germline loops: CDR1 MNHEY, CDR2 SMNVEV (reference sequence). The CDR3 is 16 amino acids. CDR3 sequence (DNA): TGTGCCAGCAGTTTATACGGACTAGCGAAGCGGGATACGCAGTATTTT. Translating it yields CASSLYGLAKRDTQYF.

This chain links TRBV11-2 with TRBJ2-1; D is perhaps TRBD1 (6 bases). The V gene's germline CDR1 is SGHAT and CDR2 FQNNGV. This CDR3 has 15 amino acids. V lost 5 bases and J 4 bases, leaving 15 bases between the germline ends. Here the CDR3 reads CASSGNRVGYNEQFF. CDR3 DNA: TGTGCCAGCAGCGGCAACAGGGTAGGGTACAATGAGCAGTTCTTC.

The chain uses TRBV19 and TRBJ1-5; unclear D gene. CDR1 and CDR2 from the germline V gene are LNHDA and SQIVND (reference sequence). The CDR3 has 16 residues. Trimming took 3 bases from V and 0 from J, leaving 12 bases between them. The CDR3 here is CASSIAAGNSNQPQHF. CDR3 sequence (DNA): TGTGCCAGTAGTATCGCAGCAGGAAATAGCAATCAGCCCCAGCATTTT.

This chain uses TRBV7-2 with TRBJ1-2, with a possible D match to TRBD1 (5 bases). CDR1 and CDR2 from the germline V gene are SGHTA and FQGNSA. The V gene lost 1 base and the J gene lost 7 bases, with 13 bases spanning the gap. This CDR3 is 14 amino acids long. The CDR3 nucleotides are TGTGCCAGCAGCTTAGTAGTGCCGGGGGGTGGCTACACCTTC. This gives the protein CASSLVVPGGGYTF.

V is TRBV7-9 and J is TRBJ2-7; TRBD2 might be the D (6 bases). The V and J ends lost 6 bases and 5 bases respectively, with 23 bases between them. Germline assignment: CDR1 SEHNR and CDR2 FQNEAQ (reference sequence). The CDR3 covers 16 residues. As DNA, the CDR3 is TGTGCCAGCAGTTTCCCAGACAGCGGGCTCTGGGACGAGCAGTACTTC. It specifies CASSFPDSGLWDEQYF.